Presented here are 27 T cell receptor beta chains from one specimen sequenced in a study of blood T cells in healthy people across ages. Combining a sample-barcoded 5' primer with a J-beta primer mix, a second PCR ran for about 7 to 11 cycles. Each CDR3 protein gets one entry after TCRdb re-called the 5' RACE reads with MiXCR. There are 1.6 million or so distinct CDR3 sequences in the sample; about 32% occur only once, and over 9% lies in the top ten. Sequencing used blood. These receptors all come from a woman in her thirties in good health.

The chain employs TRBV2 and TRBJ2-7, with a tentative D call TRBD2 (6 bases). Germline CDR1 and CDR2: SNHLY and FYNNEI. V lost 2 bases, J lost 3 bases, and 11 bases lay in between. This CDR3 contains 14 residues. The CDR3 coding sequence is TGTGCCAGCAGTGAACTAGCGCCGAACTACGAGCAGTACTTC. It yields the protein CASSELAPNYEQYF.

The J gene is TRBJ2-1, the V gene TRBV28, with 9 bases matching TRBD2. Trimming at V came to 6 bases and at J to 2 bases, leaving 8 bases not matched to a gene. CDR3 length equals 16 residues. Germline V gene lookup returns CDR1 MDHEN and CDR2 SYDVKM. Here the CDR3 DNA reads TGTGCCAGCAGCTCGAAGCGGGAGGAGACCTACAATGAGCAGTTCTTC. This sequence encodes CASSSKREETYNEQFF.

The CDR3 loop reads CATWVLAGGAVEQFF. The CDR3 nucleotides read TGTGCCACCTGGGTGCTAGCGGGGGGCGCGGTTGAGCAGTTCTTC. The chain carries TRBV6-2 or TRBV6-3 and TRBJ2-1, with TRBD2 matching over 11 bases. Germline assignment: CDR1 MNHEY and CDR2 SVGEGT. The CDR3 spans 15 residues. V lost 10 bases, J lost 9 bases, and 14 bases stayed unmatched.

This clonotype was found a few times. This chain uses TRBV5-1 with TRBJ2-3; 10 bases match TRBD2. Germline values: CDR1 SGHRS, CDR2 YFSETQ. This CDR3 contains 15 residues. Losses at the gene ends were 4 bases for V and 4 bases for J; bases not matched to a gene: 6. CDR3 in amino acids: CASSISGGPADTQYF. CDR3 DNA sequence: TGCGCCAGCAGCATTAGCGGGGGGCCCGCAGATACGCAGTATTTT.

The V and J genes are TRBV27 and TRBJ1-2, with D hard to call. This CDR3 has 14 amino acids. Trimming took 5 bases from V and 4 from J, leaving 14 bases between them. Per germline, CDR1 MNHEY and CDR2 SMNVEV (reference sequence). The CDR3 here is CASSRGPASYGYTF. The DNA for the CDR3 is TGTGCCAGCAGTCGGGGTCCCGCCTCCTATGGCTACACCTTC.

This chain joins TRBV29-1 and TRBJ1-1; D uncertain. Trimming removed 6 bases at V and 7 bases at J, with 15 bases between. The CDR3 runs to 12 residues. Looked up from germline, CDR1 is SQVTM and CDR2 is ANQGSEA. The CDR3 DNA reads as TGCAGCGTCGGAGGTGGACGGGATGAAGCTTTCTTT. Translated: CSVGGGRDEAFF.

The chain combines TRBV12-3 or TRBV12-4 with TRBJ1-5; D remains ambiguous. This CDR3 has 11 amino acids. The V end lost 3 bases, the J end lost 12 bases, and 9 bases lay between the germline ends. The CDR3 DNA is TGTGCCAGCAGTTTTGGAACCGTCCAGCATTTT. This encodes CASSFGTVQHF.

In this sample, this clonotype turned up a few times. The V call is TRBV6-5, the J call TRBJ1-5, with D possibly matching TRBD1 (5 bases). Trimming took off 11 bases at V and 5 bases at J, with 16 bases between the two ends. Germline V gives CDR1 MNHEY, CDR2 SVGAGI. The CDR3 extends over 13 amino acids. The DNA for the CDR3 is TGTGCCGTCGCCAGGGATTCGGATCAGCCCCAGCATTTT. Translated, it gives CAVARDSDQPQHF.

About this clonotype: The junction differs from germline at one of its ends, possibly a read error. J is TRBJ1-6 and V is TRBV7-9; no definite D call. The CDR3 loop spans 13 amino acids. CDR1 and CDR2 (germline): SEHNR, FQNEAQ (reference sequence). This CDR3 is CASSFLGNSPPHF. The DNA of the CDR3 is TGTGCCAGCAGCTTCCTCGGGAATTCACCCCCCCACTTT.

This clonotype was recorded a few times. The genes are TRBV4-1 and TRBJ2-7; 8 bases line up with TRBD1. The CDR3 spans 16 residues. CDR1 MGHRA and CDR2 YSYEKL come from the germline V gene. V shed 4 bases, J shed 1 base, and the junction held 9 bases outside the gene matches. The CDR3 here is CASSPDREAASYEQYF. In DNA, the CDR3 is TGCGCCAGCAGCCCGGACAGGGAGGCAGCATCCTACGAGCAGTACTTC.

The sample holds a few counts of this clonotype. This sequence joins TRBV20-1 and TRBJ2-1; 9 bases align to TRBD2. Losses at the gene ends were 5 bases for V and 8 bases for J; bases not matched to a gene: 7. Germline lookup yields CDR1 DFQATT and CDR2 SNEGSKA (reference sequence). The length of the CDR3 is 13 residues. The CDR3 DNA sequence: TGCAGTGCTCGACGTAGCGGGAGCGATGAGCAGTTCTTC. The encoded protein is CSARRSGSDEQFF.

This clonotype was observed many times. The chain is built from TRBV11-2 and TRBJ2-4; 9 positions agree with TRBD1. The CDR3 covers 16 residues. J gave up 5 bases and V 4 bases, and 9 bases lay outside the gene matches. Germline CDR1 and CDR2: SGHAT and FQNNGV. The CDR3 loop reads CASSSDRGSGENIQYF. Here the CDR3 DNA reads TGTGCCAGCAGCTCCGACAGGGGGTCTGGGGAAAACATTCAGTACTTC.

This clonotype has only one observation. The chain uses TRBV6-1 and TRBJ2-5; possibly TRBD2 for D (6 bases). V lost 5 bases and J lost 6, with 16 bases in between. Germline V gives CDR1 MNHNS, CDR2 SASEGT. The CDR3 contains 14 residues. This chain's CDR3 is CASSPLEAGQTQYF. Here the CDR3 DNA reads TGTGCCAGCAGTCCACTAGAGGCGGGGCAGACCCAGTACTTC.

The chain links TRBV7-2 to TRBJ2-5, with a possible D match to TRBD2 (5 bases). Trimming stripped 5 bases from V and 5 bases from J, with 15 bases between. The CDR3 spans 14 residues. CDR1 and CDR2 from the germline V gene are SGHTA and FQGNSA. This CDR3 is CASSREFRGETQYF. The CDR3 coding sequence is TGTGCCAGCAGCAGGGAATTCAGAGGGGAGACCCAGTACTTC. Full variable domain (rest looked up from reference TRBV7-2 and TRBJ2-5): GAGVSQSPSNKVTEKGKDVELRCDPISGHTALYWYRQSLGQGLEFLIYFQGNSAPDKSGLPSDRFSAERTGGSVSTLTIQRTQQEDSAVYLCASSREFRGETQYFGPGTRLLVL.

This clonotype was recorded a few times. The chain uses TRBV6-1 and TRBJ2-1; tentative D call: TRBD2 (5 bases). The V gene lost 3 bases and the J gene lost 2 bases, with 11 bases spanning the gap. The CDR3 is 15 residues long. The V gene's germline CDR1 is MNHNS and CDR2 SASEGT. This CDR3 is CASSDRPLAYNEQFF. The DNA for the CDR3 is TGTGCCAGCAGTGACCGACCACTAGCCTACAATGAGCAGTTCTTC.

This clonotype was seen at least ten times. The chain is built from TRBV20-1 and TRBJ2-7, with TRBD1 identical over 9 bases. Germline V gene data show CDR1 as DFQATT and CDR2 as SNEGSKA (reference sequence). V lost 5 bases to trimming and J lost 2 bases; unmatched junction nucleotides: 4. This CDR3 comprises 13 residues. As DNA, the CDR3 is TGCAGTGCTGGGACAGGGACTGCCTACGAGCAGTACTTC. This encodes CSAGTGTAYEQYF.

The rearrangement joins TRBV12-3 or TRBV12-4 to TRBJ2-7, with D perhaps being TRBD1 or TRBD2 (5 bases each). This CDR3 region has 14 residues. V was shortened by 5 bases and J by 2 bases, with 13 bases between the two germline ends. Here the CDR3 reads CASSKSGTAYEQYF. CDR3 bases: TGTGCCAGCAGTAAATCCGGGACGGCCTACGAGCAGTACTTC.

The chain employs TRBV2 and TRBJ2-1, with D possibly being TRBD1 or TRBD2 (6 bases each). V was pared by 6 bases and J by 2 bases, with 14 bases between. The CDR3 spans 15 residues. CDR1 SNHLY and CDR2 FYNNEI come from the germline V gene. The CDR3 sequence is CASREGQPTYNEQFF. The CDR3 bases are TGTGCCAGCAGGGAGGGACAACCTACCTACAATGAGCAGTTCTTC.

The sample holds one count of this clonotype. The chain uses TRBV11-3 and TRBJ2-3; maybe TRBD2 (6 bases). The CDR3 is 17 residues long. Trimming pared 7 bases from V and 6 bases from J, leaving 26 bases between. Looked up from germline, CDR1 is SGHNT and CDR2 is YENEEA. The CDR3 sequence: CASTSGGDQVPDDTQYF. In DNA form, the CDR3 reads TGTGCCAGCACTTCCGGCGGGGACCAAGTCCCGGATGATACGCAGTATTTT.

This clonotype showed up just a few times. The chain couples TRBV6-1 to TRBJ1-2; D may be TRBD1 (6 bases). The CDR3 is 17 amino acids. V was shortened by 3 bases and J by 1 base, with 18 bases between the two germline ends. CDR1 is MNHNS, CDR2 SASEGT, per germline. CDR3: CASSDGGSPQGNYGYTF. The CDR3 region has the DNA TGTGCCAGCAGTGACGGGGGCAGTCCTCAGGGTAACTATGGCTACACCTTC.

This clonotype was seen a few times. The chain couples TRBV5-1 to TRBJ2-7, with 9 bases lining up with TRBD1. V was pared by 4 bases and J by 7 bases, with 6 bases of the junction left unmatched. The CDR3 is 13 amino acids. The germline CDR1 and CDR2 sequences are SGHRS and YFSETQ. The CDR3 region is CASSRDRAKEQYF. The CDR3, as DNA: TGCGCCAGCAGCCGGGACAGGGCCAAAGAGCAGTACTTC.

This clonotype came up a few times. The CDR3 bases are TGTGCCACCAGCAGCGGGACAGGGATCGATAATGAGCAGTTCTTC. Translating it yields CATSSGTGIDNEQFF. This rearrangement joins TRBV15 to TRBJ2-1, with 9 bases fitting TRBD1. This CDR3 comprises 15 residues. Unmatched junction bases numbered 7, after V lost 3 bases and J lost 7 bases. Germline CDR1 reads LNHNV; CDR2 reads YYDKDF (reference sequence).

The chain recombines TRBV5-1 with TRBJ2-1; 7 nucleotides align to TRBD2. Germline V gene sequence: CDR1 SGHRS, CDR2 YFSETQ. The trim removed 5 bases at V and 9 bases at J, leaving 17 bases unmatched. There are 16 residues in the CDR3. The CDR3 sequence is CASSPPGLTGVGEQFF. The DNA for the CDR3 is TGCGCCAGCAGTCCACCGGGACTAACGGGAGTAGGTGAGCAGTTCTTC.

The CDR3 nucleotides read TGTGCCAGCAGCTTAAGAAAGAGCAGCGGGGCAGATACGCAGTATTTT. Translation gives CASSLRKSSGADTQYF. V and J are TRBV7-8 and TRBJ2-3; 7 nucleotides align to TRBD2. Germline lookup yields CDR1 SGHVS and CDR2 FQNEAQ. The CDR3 is 16 residues long. V was pared by 2 bases and J by 4 bases, with 9 bases of the junction left unmatched.

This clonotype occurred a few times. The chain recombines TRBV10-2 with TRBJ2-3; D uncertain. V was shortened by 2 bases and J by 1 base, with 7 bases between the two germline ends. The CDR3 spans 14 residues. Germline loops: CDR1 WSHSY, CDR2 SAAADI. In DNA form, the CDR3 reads TGCGCCAGCAGTGAGGCCGCCGGCACAGATACGCAGTATTTT. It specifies CASSEAAGTDTQYF.

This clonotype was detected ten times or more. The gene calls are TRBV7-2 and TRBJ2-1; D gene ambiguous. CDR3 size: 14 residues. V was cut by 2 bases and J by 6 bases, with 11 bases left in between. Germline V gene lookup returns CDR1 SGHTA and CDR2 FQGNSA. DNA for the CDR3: TGTGCCAGCAGCTTATCGATGGGTATCAATGAGCAGTTCTTC. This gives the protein CASSLSMGINEQFF.

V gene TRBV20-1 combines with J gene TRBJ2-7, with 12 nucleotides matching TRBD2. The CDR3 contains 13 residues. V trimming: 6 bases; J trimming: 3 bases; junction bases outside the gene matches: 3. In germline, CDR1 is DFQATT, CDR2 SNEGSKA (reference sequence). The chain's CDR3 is CSAEGLAGYEQYF. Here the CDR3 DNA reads TGCAGTGCCGAGGGACTAGCGGGCTACGAGCAGTACTTC.